This T cell receptor (beta chain) was observed in a study of T cell responses to AZD1222 COVID-19 vaccine (dated by TCRdb to 2020 to 2022). In terms of the full investigation: AZD1222 recipients whose second dose came at about 4 weeks and those whose second dose came at about 12 weeks were combined into one group, since spike-specific TCR depth and breadth did not differ between the two schedules. Trial participants were enrolled into age subgroups of 18-55, 56-69 and 70-plus years, which contained around 150, 28 and 57 TCR-sequenced participants, respectively. TCR sequencing covered some 250 trial participants: 200 to 220 given two doses of AZD1222 and 26 given two doses of MenACWY control vaccine.

Overall study outcomes, separate from this receptor: Most participants were white British and females outnumbered males, and the authors suggested that clonal diversity may have been underestimated. Because no day 14 peak-response samples were available, the repertoires could be characterized only after the peak T cell response. Spike-specific TCR breadth and depth rose significantly after two AZD1222 doses compared with day 0 and with MenACWY recipients. The vaccine-associated CD4 TCRs covered the entire spike protein, and the dominant responses fell in regions 160-218 and 743-854. Epitopes outside the regions mutated in the B.1.351 and B.1.1.7 variants were reportedly recognized by nearly half of the unique spike-specific TCRs. In the small 56-69-year group, the increase in depth fell short of significance, most likely because of low power. Conclusions about previously exposed vaccinees were limited because only six or seven AZD1222 recipients were SARS-CoV-2 seropositive at baseline.

Taken from cysteine to phenylalanine, the CDR3 has 18 residues. Just the 54-base CDR3 DNA is kept, in frame starting at base 1. V is cut by 3 bases and J by 0 bases, and the space between the germline ends is 18 bases. Per the germline V gene, SGHAT is the CDR1 and FQNNGV is the CDR2. Concerning this clone: Its antigen is still unknown. No per-base quality is available; no much larger clone lies one base away.

The CDR3 regions of human TCRbeta chains were analyzed by immunosequencing. On the authors' methods: TCRs in the repertoires were compared against a reference library of SARS-CoV-2-specific TCRs that had been generated with the MIRA antigen-specificity platform. Breadth meant the fraction of unique TCRs that were SARS-CoV-2-associated, whereas depth meant the fraction of total T cells that were SARS-CoV-2-associated. Each spike-specific TCR was assigned to its reactive spike region and to a CD4 or CD8 class using the MIRA data. Log10-transformed breadth and depth values were compared by one-way ANOVA with Sidak's multiple comparisons tests. The immuneACCESS repertoire file appears here via TCRdb, limited to in-frame rearrangements. These files lack a portion of the clones; in checked studies, under half of the deficit traces to unresolved V genes, and the cause of the others is not known. V and J calls plus clone size are reproduced from that table; the DNA served to infer D and trimming. This sample comprises 95,000 to 100,000 clones, around nine tenths of them detected only once. The top ten constitute 12% of the sample.

The sample's time point, from its label and the paper: baseline before first vaccination. The vaccinee samples were drawn from two UK trials, COV001 and COV002, one of which was a single-blind randomized controlled phase 2/3 trial testing AZD1222 (ChAdOx1 nCoV-19) in healthy adults. For TCRbeta chain sequencing, PBMC samples from trial participants were taken at day 0 and at day 28 after the second dose. This receptor chain uses TRBV11-2 and TRBJ2-1, and possibly TRBD2, on 5 matching bases. The input for sequencing was peripheral blood, taken on day 0 of AZD1222 vaccination. This TCR derives from an adult in good health. In nucleotide form, the sequence is TGTGCCAGCAGCTTCTCTCCCCCGGACTTATTCTCCTACAATGAGCAGTTCTTC. Its product reads: CASSFSPPDLFSYNEQFF.